This T cell receptor beta chain emerged from a study of CD8+ T cells in alopecia areata. Overall study: Treatment with tofacitinib (6 to 18 months) was followed by 6 months off drug.

The sequencing template was cDNA reverse transcribed from extracted RNA. The data were produced by immunoSEQ multiplex PCR, yet TCRdb's version contains in-frame clones alone and is incomplete. The sample holds some 99,000 clones, roughly 42% seen once. Alopecia areata patients provided lesional scalp punch biopsies and peripheral blood. Study-wide results and limits: Patients showed less clear TCR sequence sharing than mice, possibly partly because of HLA diversity. Compared with normal scalp, lesional scalp had higher clonality and more expanded CD8+ clones.

This clone occurred a few times. What it recognizes is unknown. The origin of this receptor is a human donor with alopecia areata. The sequenced material came from CD4+ T cells sorted from blood.

The CDR3, as DNA: TGTGCCAAGGCTGACATATCCGCAGATACGCAGTATTTT. This gives the protein CAKADISADTQYF. The V call is TRBV7-9, the J call TRBJ2-3; D call uncertain. From germline, CDR1 is SEHNR and CDR2 FQNEAQ (reference sequence). This CDR3 has 13 amino acids. Trimming took 10 bases from V and 4 from J, leaving 15 bases between them.